A selection of T cell receptor beta chains follows, all from one sample in a study of CD8 T cells in ankylosing spondylitis. TCRdb processed the 5' RACE reads anew with MiXCR; each CDR3 protein has one entry. The data show 50,000 to 75,000 distinct CDR3 sequences, 6.2% seen once. Sequenced material: synovial fluid, either unsorted or a sorted T cell fraction (not recorded which). These receptor sequences come from a male donor with ankylosing spondylitis. Both conserved end residues are part of each CDR3. A D gene is named only where the DNA matches it firmly. Size is omitted from some rows. Given values are once, few, many or a class for expanded clones.

>TRBD1|NA|TRBV7-6|TRBJ2-3
TGTGCCAGCAGCCCCGGACAGGGTCAACAAGATACGCAGTATTTT
CASSPGQGQQDTQYF
>NA|many|TRBV6-1|TRBJ2-2
TGTGCCAGCAGCCAGAACAGGGTGAACACCGGGGAGCTGTTTTTT
CASSQNRVNTGELFF
>NA|many|TRBV7-2|TRBJ1-1
TGTGCCAGCAGCTTTTTCGGGGGCTCGGGCTCTCACACTGAAGCTTTCTTT
CASSFFGGSGSHTEAFF
>TRBD1|many|TRBV5-1|TRBJ1-2
TGCGCCAGCAGCTTTACAGGGGGCGATGGTGGCTACACCTTC
CASSFTGGDGGYTF
>TRBD1|many|TRBV7-2|TRBJ2-7
TGTGCCAGCAGCTTAGAACAGGGGCCAACCTACGAGCAGTACTTC
CASSLEQGPTYEQYF
>NA|NA|TRBV5-5|TRBJ2-7
TGTGCCAGCGGCCCAGGGATAAAATACGAGCAGTACTTC
CASGPGIKYEQYF
>TRBD2|few|TRBV11-2|TRBJ2-1
TGTGCCAGCAGCTTAGATTTAGCGGGAGGGCCGGGTGAGCAGTTCTTC
CASSLDLAGGPGEQFF
>TRBD2|few|TRBV12-3/TRBV12-4|TRBJ2-2
TGTGCCTTCAGTTTAGGGGGACTAGCGGGAGGGCCCACCGGGGAGCTGTTTTTT
CAFSLGGLAGGPTGELFF
>NA|many|TRBV12-3/TRBV12-4|TRBJ1-2
TGTGCCAGCAGTTTGGGTACCGGGGGGCTGGACTATGGCTACACCTTC
CASSLGTGGLDYGYTF
>NA|few|TRBV18|TRBJ2-3
TGTGCCAGCTCACCACCGTCGGGGATATCTGTAGATACGCAGTATTTT
CASSPPSGISVDTQYF
>NA|many|TRBV12-3/TRBV12-4|TRBJ1-2
TGTGCCAGCAGTCAAACTGGGGACTATGGCTACACCTTC
CASSQTGDYGYTF
>NA|NA|TRBV29-1|TRBJ2-5
TGCAGCGCCAGAGGGGGACACCCGAGAGCCCAAGAGACCCAGTACTTC
CSARGGHPRAQETQYF
>TRBD1|few|TRBV28|TRBJ1-2
TGTGCCAGCAGTAACCCGGGACAGGGAATCAATGGCTACACCTTC
CASSNPGQGINGYTF
>TRBD1|NA|TRBV9|TRBJ2-2
TGTGCCAGCAGCGCCGGGACAGGGCCGAACACCGGGGAGCTGTTTTTT
CASSAGTGPNTGELFF
>NA|NA|TRBV6-4|TRBJ2-1
TGTGCCAGCAGCCGGGAATCCCTTGGGAATGAGCAGTTCTTC
CASSRESLGNEQFF
>TRBD2|NA|TRBV12-3/TRBV12-4|TRBJ2-7
TGTGCCAGCAGTTCCGGACTAGCGGGACAGTACGAGCAGTACTTC
CASSSGLAGQYEQYF
>TRBD1|NA|TRBV20-1|TRBJ1-5
TGCAGTGCTAGCCGGGACAGGCGTAATCAGCCCCAGCATTTT
CSASRDRRNQPQHF
>NA|many|TRBV12-3/TRBV12-4|TRBJ2-1
TGTGCCAGCAGTTTTTCGGGAGAGGCGTACGATGAGCAGTTCTTC
CASSFSGEAYDEQFF
>NA|few|TRBV11-3|TRBJ2-3
TGTGCCAGCAGCTCGAACAGGGCCGCAGATACGCAGTATTTT
CASSSNRAADTQYF
>TRBD2|many|TRBV5-1|TRBJ2-7
TGCGCCAGCAGCTCCAGGACTAGCGGGCCTTACGAGCAGTACTTC
CASSSRTSGPYEQYF
>NA|many|TRBV9|TRBJ2-7
TGTGCCAGCAGCGTTTTAGCGAGCTCCTACGAGCAGTACTTC
CASSVLASSYEQYF
>TRBD2|few|TRBV5-1|TRBJ2-7
TGCGCCAGCAGCTCGGGACTAGCGGGATTTTCGGACTACGAGCAGTACTTC
CASSSGLAGFSDYEQYF
>NA|many|TRBV4-1|TRBJ2-1
TGCGCCAGCAGCTCCCGGGGACTCGCCTACAATGAGCAGTTCTTC
CASSSRGLAYNEQFF
>NA|few|TRBV5-6|TRBJ2-5
TGTGCCAGCAGCTTGGTGGGCGAGCCGGAGACCCAGTACTTC
CASSLVGEPETQYF
>TRBD2|NA|TRBV28|TRBJ2-1
TGTGCCAGCAGTTTTCCTAGCGGGACTGATGAGCAGTTCTTC
CASSFPSGTDEQFF
>NA|many|TRBV12-3/TRBV12-4|TRBJ1-5
TGTGCCAGCATCCGGGGGGGCGGGAATCAGCCCCAGCATTTT
CASIRGGGNQPQHF
>NA|once|TRBV7-8|TRBJ1-1
TGTGCCAGCAGCTTAACTGGGGAAGCTTTCTTT
CASSLTGEAFF
>NA|many|TRBV5-4|TRBJ2-4
TGTGCCAGCAGCTTGGAGGGGCCGCGGGGCATTCAGTACTTC
CASSLEGPRGIQYF
>NA|many|TRBV28|TRBJ2-7
TGTGCCAGCAGCCCAGGGGGGGAATCCTACGAGCAGTACTTC
CASSPGGESYEQYF
>TRBD1|few|TRBV11-2|TRBJ1-4
TGTGCCAGCAGCTTCACAGGGGTCCGGGAAAAACTGTTTTTT
CASSFTGVREKLFF
>NA|many|TRBV5-1|TRBJ1-1
TGCGCCAGCAGCACGGAGGAAGGGGACACTGAAGCTTTCTTT
CASSTEEGDTEAFF
>NA|many|TRBV18|TRBJ2-5
TGTGCCAGCTCACCCAGACAGCTAGGAGAGACCCAGTACTTC
CASSPRQLGETQYF
>NA|many|TRBV6-2/TRBV6-3|TRBJ2-1
TGTGCCAGCAGTTACTCTAGACGTCTCAATGAGCAGTTCTTC
CASSYSRRLNEQFF
>NA|many|TRBV20-1|TRBJ1-6
TGCAGTGCAGACCGGGGCCCTACTTCACCCCTCCACTTT
CSADRGPTSPLHF
>NA|many|TRBV7-8|TRBJ1-1
TGTGCCAGCAGCCAATTCTCGGACGTATCAGGAGCTTTCTTT
CASSQFSDVSGAFF
>NA|NA|TRBV18|TRBJ1-1
TGTGCCAGCTCACCAAGTAAAACGAACACTGAAGCTTTCTTT
CASSPSKTNTEAFF
>NA|many|TRBV19|TRBJ2-1
TGTGCCAGTAGTAACGGCCCGGGCTCCTACAATGAGCAGTTCTTC
CASSNGPGSYNEQFF
>TRBD2|many|TRBV28|TRBJ2-7
TGTGCCAGCAGTTTACTAGCGGGAGGTTACGAGCAGTACTTC
CASSLLAGGYEQYF
>NA|few|TRBV7-8|TRBJ1-2
TGTGCCAGCAGCCCAGGTGGGGGGCGCGACTATGGCTACACCTTC
CASSPGGGRDYGYTF
>NA|many|TRBV7-2|TRBJ2-7
TGTGCCAGCAGCAACTGGCGAGGGGGAACAGCCTACGAGCAGTACTTC
CASSNWRGGTAYEQYF
>TRBD2|many|TRBV12-3/TRBV12-4|TRBJ2-1
TGTGCCAGCAGCCAACCTGGGACTAGCGGGAGAGAGCAGTTCTTC
CASSQPGTSGREQFF
>NA|many|TRBV20-1|TRBJ1-5
TGCAGTGCTACCAAGGGGGGGGACTCCCATCAGCCCCAGCATTTT
CSATKGGDSHQPQHF
>NA|many|TRBV21-1|TRBJ1-5
TGTGCCAGCAAAGGGTATCAGCCCCAGCATTTT
CASKGYQPQHF
>NA|many|TRBV20-1|TRBJ2-2
TGCAGTGCGTACAGGAGGAACACCGGGGAGCTGTTTTTT
CSAYRRNTGELFF
>NA|few|TRBV15|TRBJ1-2
TGTGCCACCAGCAGAGCTAGGCAGCTTTATGGCTACACCTTC
CATSRARQLYGYTF
>NA|many|TRBV5-1|TRBJ1-2
TGCGCCAGCAGCTTGTCGACAGATGCCTATGGCTACACCTTC
CASSLSTDAYGYTF
>TRBD1|NA|TRBV2|TRBJ2-7
TGTGCCAGCAGCTGGGGTCGAACAGGGGGCGCGGTCCCCTACGAGCAGTACTTC
CASSWGRTGGAVPYEQYF
>NA|few|TRBV28|TRBJ2-7
TGTGCCAGCAGAAAGCCTCTCGGCGGGTCCCTGGGGGAGCAGTACTTC
CASRKPLGGSLGEQYF